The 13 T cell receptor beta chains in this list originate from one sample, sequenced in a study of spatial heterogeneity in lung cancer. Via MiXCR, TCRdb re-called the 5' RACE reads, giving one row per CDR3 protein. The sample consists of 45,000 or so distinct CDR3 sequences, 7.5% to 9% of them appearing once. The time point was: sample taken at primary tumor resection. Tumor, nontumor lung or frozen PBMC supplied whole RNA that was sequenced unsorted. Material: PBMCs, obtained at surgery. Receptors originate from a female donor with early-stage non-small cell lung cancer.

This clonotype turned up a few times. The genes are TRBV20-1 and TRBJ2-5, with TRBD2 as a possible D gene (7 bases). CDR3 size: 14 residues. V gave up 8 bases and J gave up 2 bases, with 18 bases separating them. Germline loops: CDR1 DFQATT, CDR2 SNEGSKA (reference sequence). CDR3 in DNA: TGCAGTCCCGCCTCGGGGGGCGGTCAAGAGACCCAGTACTTC. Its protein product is CSPASGGGQETQYF.

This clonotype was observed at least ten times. This CDR3 is CASSLPFREQYF. DNA of the CDR3: TGTGCCAGCAGCCTCCCATTCCGCGAGCAGTACTTC. The chain has TRBV11-2 and TRBJ2-7; D gene unclear. V shed 5 bases and J shed 6 bases, with 11 bases lying between them. In germline, CDR1 is SGHAT, CDR2 FQNNGV. The CDR3 consists of 12 residues.

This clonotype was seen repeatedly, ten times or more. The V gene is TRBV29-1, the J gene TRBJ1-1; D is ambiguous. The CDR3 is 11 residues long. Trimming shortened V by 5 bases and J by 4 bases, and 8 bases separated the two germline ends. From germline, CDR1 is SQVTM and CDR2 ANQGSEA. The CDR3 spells CSVPSGTEAFF. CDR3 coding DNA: TGCAGCGTTCCCAGTGGCACTGAAGCTTTCTTT.

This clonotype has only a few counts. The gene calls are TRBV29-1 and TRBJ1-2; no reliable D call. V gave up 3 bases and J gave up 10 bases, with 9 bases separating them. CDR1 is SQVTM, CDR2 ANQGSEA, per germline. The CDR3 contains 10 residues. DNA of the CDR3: TGCAGCGTTGAGGAGGGATTCTACACCTTC. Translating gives CSVEEGFYTF.

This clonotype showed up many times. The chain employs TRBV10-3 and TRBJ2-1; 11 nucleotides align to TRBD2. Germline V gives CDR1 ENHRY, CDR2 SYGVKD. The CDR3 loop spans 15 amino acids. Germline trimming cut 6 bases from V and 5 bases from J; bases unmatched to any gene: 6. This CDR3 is CAISRSGGAHNEQFF. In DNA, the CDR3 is TGTGCCATCAGCCGTAGCGGGGGGGCCCACAATGAGCAGTTCTTC.

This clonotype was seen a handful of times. CDR3 protein: CATRGGWTDTQYF. The CDR3, as DNA: TGTGCCACAAGGGGCGGATGGACAGATACGCAGTATTTT. The J gene is TRBJ2-3, the V gene TRBV6-2 or TRBV6-3; the D gene is possibly TRBD1 (5 bases). Germline V gives CDR1 MNHEY, CDR2 SVGEGT. Trimming left V 10 bases short and J 3 bases short, with 14 bases between. CDR3 length: 13 residues.

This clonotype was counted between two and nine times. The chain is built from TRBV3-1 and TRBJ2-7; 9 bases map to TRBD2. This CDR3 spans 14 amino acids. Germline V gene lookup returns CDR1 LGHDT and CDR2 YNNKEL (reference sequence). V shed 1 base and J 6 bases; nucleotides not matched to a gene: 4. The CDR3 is CASSQVSGGGEQYF. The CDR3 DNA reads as TGTGCCAGCAGCCAAGTTAGCGGGGGCGGCGAGCAGTACTTC.

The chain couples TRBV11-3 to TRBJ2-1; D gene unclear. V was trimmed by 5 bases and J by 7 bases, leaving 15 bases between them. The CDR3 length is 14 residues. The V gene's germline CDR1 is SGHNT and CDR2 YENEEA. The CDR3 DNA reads TGTGCCAGCAGCGGGTCCCTGGGGATTAATGAGCAGTTCTTC. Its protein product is CASSGSLGINEQFF.

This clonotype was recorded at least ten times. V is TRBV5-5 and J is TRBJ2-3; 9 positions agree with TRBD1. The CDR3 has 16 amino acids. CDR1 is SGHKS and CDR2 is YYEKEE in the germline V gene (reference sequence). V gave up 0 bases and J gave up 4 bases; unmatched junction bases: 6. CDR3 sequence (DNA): TGTGCCAGCAGCTTGGAAGACAGGGGGGTTGCAGATACGCAGTATTTT. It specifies CASSLEDRGVADTQYF. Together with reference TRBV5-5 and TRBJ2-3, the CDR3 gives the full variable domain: DAGVTQSPTHLIKTRGQQVTLRCSPISGHKSVSWYQQVLGQGPQFIFQYYEKEERGRGNFPDRFSARQFPNYSSELNVNALLLGDSALYLCASSLEDRGVADTQYFGPGTRLTVL.

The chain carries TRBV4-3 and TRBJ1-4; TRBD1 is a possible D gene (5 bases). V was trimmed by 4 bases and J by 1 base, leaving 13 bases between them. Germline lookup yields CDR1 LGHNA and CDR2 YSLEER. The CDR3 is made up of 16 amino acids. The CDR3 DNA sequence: TGCGCCAGCAGCCGGGAACCGAGGGGAACTAATGAAAAACTGTTTTTT. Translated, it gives CASSREPRGTNEKLFF.

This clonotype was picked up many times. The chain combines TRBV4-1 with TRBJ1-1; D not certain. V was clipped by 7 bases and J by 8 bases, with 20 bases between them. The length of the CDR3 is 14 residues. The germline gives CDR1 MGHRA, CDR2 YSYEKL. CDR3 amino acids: CASMGPRRGEEAFF. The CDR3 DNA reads TGCGCCAGCATGGGCCCCAGGAGAGGTGAGGAAGCTTTCTTT.

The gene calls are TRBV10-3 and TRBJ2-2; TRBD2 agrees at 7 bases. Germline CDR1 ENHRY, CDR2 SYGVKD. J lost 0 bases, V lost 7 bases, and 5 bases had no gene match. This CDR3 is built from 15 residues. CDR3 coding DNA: TGTGCCATCACCATGGGACTAACGAACACCGGGGAGCTGTTTTTT. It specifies CAITMGLTNTGELFF.

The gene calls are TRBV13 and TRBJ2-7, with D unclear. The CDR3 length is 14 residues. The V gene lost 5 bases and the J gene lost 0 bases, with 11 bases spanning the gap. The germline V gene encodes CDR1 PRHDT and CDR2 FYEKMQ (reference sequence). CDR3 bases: TGTGCCAGCAGCATGGGTCGGGCCTCCTACGAGCAGTACTTC. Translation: CASSMGRASYEQYF.